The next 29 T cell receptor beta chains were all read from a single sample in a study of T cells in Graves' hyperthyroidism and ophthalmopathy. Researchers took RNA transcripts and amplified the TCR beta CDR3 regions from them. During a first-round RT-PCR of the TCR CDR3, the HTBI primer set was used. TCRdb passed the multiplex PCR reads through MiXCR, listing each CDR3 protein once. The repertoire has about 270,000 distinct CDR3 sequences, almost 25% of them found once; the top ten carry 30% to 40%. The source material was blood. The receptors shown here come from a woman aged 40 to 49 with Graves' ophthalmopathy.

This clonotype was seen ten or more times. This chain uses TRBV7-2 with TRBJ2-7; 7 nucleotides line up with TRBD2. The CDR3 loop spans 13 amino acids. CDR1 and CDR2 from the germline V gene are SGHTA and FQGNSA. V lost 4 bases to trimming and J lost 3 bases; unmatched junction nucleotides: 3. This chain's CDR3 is CASSSGLGYEQYF. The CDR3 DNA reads TGTGCCAGCAGCTCAGGACTAGGCTACGAGCAGTACTTC.

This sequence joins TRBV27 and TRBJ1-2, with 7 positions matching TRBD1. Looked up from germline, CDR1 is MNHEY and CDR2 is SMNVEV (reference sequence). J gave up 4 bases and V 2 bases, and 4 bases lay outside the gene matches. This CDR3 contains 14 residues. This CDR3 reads CASSLKGGSYGYTF. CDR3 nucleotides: TGTGCCAGCAGTTTAAAAGGGGGCAGCTATGGCTACACCTTC.

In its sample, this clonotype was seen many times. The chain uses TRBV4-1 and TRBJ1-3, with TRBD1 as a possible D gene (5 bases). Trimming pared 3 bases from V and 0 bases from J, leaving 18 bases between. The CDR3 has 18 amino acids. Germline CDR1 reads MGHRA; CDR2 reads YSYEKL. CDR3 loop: CASSQLFTGPGSGNTIYF. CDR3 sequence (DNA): TGCGCCAGCAGCCAGCTGTTCACGGGACCCGGCTCTGGAAACACCATATATTTT.

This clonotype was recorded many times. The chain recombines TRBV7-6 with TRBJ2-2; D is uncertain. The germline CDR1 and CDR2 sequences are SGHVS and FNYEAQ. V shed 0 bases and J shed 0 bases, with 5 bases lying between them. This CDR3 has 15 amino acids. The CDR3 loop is CASSLAAANTGELFF. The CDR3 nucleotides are TGTGCCAGCAGCTTAGCCGCCGCGAACACCGGGGAGCTGTTTTTT.

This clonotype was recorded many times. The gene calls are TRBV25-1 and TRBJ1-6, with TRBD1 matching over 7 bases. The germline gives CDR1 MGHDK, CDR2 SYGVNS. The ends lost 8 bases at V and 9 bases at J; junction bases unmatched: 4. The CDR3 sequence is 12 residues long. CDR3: CASRDSGSPLHF. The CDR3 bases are TGTGCCAGCCGGGACAGTGGTTCACCCCTCCACTTT.

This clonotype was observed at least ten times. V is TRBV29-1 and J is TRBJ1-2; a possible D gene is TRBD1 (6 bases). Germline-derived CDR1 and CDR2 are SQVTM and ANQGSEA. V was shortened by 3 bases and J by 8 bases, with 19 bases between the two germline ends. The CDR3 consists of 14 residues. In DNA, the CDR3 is TGCAGCGTTGAGAACTGGGGGGGCCCAGAGGGCTACACCTTC. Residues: CSVENWGGPEGYTF.

The CDR3 sequence: CASPRGFKTEDTGELFF. The CDR3 region has the DNA TGTGCCAGCCCACGAGGGTTTAAGACAGAAGACACCGGGGAGCTGTTTTTT. The chain combines TRBV28 with TRBJ2-2; D may correspond to TRBD1 or TRBD2 (5 bases each). The CDR3 loop spans 17 amino acids. Per the germline V gene, CDR1 is MDHEN and CDR2 is SYDVKM. V was clipped by 8 bases and J by 3 bases, with 22 bases between them.

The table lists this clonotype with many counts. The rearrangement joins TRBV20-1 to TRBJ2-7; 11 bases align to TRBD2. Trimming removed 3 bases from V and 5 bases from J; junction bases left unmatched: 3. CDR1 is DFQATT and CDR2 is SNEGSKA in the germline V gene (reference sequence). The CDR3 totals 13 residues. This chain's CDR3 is CSASSGRGHEQYF. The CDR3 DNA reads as TGCAGTGCTAGTAGCGGGAGGGGCCACGAGCAGTACTTC.

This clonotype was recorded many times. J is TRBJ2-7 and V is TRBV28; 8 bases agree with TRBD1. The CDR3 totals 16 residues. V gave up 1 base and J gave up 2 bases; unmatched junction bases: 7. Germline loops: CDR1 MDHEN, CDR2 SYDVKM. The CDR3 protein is CASSLYVSGQAYEQYF. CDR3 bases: TGTGCCAGCAGTTTATACGTGTCGGGACAGGCCTACGAGCAGTACTTC.

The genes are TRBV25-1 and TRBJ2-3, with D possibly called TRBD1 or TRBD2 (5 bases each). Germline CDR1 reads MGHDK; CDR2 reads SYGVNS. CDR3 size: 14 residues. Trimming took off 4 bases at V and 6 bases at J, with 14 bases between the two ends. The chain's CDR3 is CASSGGHEGDTQYF. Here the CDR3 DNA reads TGTGCCAGCAGTGGAGGCCACGAGGGGGATACGCAGTATTTT.

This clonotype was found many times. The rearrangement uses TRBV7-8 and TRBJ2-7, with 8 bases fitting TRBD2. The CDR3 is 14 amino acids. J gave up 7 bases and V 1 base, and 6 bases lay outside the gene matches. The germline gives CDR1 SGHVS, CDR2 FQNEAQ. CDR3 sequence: CASSLGTSSGEQYF. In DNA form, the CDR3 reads TGTGCCAGCAGCTTAGGGACTAGCTCGGGGGAGCAGTACTTC.

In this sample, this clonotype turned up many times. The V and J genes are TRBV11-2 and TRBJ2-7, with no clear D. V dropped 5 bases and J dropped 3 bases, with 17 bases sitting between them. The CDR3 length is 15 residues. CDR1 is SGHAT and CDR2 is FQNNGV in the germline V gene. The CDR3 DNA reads TGTGCCAGCAGCGGAGCGAGCCCCTACATCTACGAGCAGTACTTC. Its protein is CASSGASPYIYEQYF. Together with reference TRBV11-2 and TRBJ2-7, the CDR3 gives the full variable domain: EAGVAQSPRYKIIEKRQSVAFWCNPISGHATLYWYQQILGQGPKLLIQFQNNGVVDDSQLPKDRFSAERLKGVDSTLKIQPAKLEDSAVYLCASSGASPYIYEQYFGPGTRLTVT.

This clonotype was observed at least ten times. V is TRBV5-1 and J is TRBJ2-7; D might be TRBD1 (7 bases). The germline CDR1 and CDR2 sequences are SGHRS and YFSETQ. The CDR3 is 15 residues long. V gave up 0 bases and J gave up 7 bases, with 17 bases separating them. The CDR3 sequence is CASSLVAEAGGEQYF. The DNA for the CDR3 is TGCGCCAGCAGCTTGGTGGCGGAGGCAGGGGGGGAGCAGTACTTC. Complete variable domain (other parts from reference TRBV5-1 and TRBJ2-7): KAGVTQTPRYLIKTRGQQVTLSCSPISGHRSVSWYQQTPGQGLQFLFEYFSETQRNKGNFPGRFSGRQFSNSRSEMNVSTLELGDSALYLCASSLVAEAGGEQYFGPGTRLTVT.

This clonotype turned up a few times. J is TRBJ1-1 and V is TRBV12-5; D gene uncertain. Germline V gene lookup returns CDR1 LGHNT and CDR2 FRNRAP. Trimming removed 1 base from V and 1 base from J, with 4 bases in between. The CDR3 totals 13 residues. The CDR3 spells CASGLEENTEAFF. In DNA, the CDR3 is TGTGCTAGTGGTTTGGAGGAGAACACTGAAGCTTTCTTT. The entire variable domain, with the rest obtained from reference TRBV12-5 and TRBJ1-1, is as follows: DARVTQTPRHKVTEMGQEVTMRCQPILGHNTVFWYRQTMMQGLELLAYFRNRAPLDDSGMPKDRFSAEMPDATLATLKIQPSEPRDSAVYFCASGLEENTEAFFGQGTRLTVV.

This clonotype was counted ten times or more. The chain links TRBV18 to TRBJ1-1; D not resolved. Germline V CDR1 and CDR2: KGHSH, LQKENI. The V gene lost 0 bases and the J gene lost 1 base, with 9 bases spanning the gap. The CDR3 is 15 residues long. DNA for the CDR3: TGTGCCAGCTCACCACCGGGGTTGCGGAACACTGAAGCTTTCTTT. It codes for CASSPPGLRNTEAFF. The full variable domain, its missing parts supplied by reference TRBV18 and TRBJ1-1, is NAGVMQNPRHLVRRRGQEARLRCSPMKGHSHVYWYRQLPEEGLKFMVYLQKENIIDESGMPKERFSAEFPKEGPSILRIQQVVRGDSAAYFCASSPPGLRNTEAFFGQGTRLTVV.

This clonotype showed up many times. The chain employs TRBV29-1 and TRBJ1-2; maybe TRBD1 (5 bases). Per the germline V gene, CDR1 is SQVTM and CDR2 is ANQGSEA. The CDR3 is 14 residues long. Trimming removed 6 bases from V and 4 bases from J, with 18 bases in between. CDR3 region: CSVYSEGHSYGYTF. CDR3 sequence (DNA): TGCAGCGTATATTCCGAAGGACACTCCTATGGCTACACCTTC.

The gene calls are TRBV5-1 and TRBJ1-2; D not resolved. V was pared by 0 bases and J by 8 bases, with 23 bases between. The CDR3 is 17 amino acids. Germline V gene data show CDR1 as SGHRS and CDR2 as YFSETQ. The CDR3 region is CASSLAGRGSGTKGYTF. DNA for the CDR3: TGCGCCAGCAGCTTGGCCGGTCGGGGATCTGGTACTAAAGGCTACACCTTC.

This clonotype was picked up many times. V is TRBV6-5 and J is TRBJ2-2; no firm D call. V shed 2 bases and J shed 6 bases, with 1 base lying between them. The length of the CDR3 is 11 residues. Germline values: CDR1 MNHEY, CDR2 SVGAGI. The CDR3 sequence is CASSYAGELFF. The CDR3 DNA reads TGTGCCAGCAGTTACGCCGGGGAGCTGTTTTTT.

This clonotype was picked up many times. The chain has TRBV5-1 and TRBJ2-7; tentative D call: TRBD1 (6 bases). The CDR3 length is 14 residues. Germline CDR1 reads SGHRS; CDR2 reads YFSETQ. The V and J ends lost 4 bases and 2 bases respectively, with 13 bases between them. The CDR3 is CASSTDGQPYEQYF. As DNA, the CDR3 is TGCGCCAGCAGCACCGACGGACAGCCCTACGAGCAGTACTTC.

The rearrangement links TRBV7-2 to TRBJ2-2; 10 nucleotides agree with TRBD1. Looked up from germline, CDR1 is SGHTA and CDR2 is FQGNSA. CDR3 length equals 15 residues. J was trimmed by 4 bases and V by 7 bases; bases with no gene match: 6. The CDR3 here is CASTGQGGFTGELFF. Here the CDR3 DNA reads TGTGCCAGCACCGGACAGGGGGGGTTCACCGGGGAGCTGTTTTTT. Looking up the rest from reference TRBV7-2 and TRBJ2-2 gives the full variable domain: GAGVSQSPSNKVTEKGKDVELRCDPISGHTALYWYRQSLGQGLEFLIYFQGNSAPDKSGLPSDRFSAERTGGSVSTLTIQRTQQEDSAVYLCASTGQGGFTGELFFGEGSRLTVL.

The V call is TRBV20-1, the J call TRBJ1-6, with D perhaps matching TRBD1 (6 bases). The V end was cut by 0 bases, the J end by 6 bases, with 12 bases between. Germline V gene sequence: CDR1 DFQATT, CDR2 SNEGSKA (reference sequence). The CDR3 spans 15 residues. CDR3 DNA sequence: TGCAGTGCTAGAGAGGCCGGGACATCTAATTCACCCCTCCACTTT. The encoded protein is CSAREAGTSNSPLHF.

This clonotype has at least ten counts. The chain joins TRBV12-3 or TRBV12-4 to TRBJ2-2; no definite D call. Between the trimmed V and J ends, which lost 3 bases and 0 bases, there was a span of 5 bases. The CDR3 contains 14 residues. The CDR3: CASSFPSNTGELFF. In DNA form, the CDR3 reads TGTGCCAGCAGTTTCCCCTCGAACACCGGGGAGCTGTTTTTT.

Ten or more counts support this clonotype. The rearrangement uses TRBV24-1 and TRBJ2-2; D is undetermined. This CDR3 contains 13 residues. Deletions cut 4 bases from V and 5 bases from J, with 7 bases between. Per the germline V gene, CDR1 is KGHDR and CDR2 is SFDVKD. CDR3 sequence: CATSDQPTGELFF. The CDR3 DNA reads TGTGCCACCAGTGACCAGCCGACCGGGGAGCTGTTTTTT.

In nucleotides, the CDR3 is TGTGCCAGCAGTTTAATTATTTCGACCGGGGAGCTGTTTTTT. Its translation is CASSLIISTGELFF. The chain uses TRBV12-3 or TRBV12-4 and TRBJ2-2; no clear D. V lost 2 bases and J 5 bases, leaving 9 bases between the germline ends. The CDR3 runs to 14 residues.

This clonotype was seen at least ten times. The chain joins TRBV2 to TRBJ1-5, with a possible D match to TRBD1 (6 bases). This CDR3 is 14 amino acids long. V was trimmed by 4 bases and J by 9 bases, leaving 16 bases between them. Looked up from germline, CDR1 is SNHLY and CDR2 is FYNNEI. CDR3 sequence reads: CASSGGGQGRPQHF. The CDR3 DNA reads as TGTGCCAGCAGTGGGGGGGGGCAGGGACGGCCCCAGCATTTT.

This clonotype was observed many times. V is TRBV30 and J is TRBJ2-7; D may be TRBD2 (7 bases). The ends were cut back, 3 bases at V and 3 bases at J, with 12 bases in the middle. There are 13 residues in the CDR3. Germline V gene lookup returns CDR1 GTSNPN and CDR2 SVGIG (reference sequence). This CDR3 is CAWRQGGLYEQYF. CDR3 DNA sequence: TGTGCCTGGAGACAGGGAGGGCTCTACGAGCAGTACTTC. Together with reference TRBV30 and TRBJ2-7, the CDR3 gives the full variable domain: SQTIHQWPATLVQPVGSPLSLECTVEGTSNPNLYWYRQAAGRGLQLLFYSVGIGQISSEVPQNLSASRPQDRQFILSSKKLLLSDSGFYLCAWRQGGLYEQYFGPGTRLTVT.

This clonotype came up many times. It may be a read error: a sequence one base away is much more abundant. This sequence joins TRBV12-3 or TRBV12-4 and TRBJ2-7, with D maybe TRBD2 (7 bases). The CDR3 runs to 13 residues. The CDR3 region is CASSWRGGDEQHF. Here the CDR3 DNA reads TGTGCCAGCAGTTGGAGGGGGGGCGACGAGCAGCACTTC.

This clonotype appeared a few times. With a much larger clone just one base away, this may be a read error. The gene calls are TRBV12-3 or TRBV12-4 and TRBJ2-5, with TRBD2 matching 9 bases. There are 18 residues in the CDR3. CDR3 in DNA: TGTGCCATCAGTAGGGGTTCCGAACTAGCGGGCTTCCAAGAGACCCAGTACTTC. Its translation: CAISRGSELAGFQETQYF.

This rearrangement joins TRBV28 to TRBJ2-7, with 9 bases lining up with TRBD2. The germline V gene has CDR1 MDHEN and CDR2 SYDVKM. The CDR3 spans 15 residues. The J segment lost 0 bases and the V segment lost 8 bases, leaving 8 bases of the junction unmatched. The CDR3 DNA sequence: TGTGCCAGCCGCCGTTATAGCGGGAGCTCCTACGAGCAGTACTTC. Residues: CASRRYSGSSYEQYF.